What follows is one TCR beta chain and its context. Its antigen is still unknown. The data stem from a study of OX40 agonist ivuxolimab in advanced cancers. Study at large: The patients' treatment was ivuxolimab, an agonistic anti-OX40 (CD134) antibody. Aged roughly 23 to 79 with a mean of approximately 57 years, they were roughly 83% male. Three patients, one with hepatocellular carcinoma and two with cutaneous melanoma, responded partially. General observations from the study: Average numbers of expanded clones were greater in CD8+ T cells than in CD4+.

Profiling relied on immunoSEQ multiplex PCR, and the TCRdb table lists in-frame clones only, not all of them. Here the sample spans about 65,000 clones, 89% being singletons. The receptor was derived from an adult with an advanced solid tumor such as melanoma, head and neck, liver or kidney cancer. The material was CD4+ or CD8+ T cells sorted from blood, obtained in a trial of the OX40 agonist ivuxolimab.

In DNA, the CDR3 is TGTGCCAGCTCCCCCCACTCCACAGATACGCAGTATTTT. Translating gives CASSPHSTDTQYF. The V call is TRBV5-4, the J call TRBJ2-3; D gene unclear. The CDR3 is made up of 13 amino acids. In germline, CDR1 is SGHNT, CDR2 YYREEE (reference sequence). Between the trimmed V and J ends, which lost 7 bases and 2 bases, there was a span of 11 bases.